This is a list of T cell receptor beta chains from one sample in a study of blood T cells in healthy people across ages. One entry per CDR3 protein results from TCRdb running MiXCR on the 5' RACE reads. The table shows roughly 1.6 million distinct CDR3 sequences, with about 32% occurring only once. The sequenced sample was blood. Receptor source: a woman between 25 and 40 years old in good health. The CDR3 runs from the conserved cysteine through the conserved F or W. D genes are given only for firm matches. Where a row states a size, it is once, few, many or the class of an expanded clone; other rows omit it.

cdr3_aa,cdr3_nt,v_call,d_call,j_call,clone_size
CSVLIYDRDYGYTF,TGCAGCGTTCTCATATACGACAGGGACTATGGCTACACCTTC,TRBV29-1,TRBD1,TRBJ1-2,.
CASSQFSGGDSYEQYF,TGCGCCAGCAGCCAATTTAGCGGGGGAGACTCCTACGAGCAGTACTTC,TRBV4-1,TRBD2,TRBJ2-7,.
CASALAGGFGPREQFF,TGTGCCAGTGCACTAGCGGGAGGATTTGGCCCCCGGGAGCAGTTCTTC,TRBV19,TRBD2,TRBJ2-1,.
CSVGTGGSDGYTF,TGCAGCGTTGGAACAGGGGGCTCCGATGGCTACACCTTC,TRBV29-1,TRBD1,TRBJ1-2,few
CASSFSSGRDEQFF,TGTGCCAGCAGCTTCTCGTCCGGGAGGGATGAGCAGTTCTTC,TRBV7-2,TRBD2,TRBJ2-1,many
CASSSDREALGEKLFF,TGTGCCAGCAGTTCGGACAGGGAGGCGCTTGGAGAAAAACTGTTTTTT,TRBV27,TRBD1,TRBJ1-4,.
CASSPAAGGGYTF,TGTGCCAGCAGCCCCGCGGCGGGGGGCGGCTACACCTTC,TRBV7-9,.,TRBJ1-2,.
CSVEGPGTSYTF,TGCAGCGTGGAAGGACCAGGGACTAGCTACACCTTC,TRBV29-1,.,TRBJ1-2,.
CASSPRGPHTDTQYF,TGTGCCAGCAGCCCTAGAGGGCCCCACACAGATACGCAGTATTTT,TRBV27,.,TRBJ2-3,.
CASSEIVGELFF,TGTGCCAGCAGTGAAATTGTCGGGGAGCTGTTTTTT,TRBV12-3/TRBV12-4,.,TRBJ2-2,.
CATSDLLSGGQFF,TGTGCCACCAGTGATTTGTTGTCAGGGGGGCAGTTCTTC,TRBV24-1,TRBD1,TRBJ2-1,.
CASSAPFKGTDTQYF,TGTGCCAGCAGCGCTCCTTTTAAGGGCACAGATACGCAGTATTTT,TRBV7-9,.,TRBJ2-3,.
CASSYNPQGVNEQYF,TGTGCCAGCAGTTACAATCCACAGGGAGTCAACGAGCAGTACTTC,TRBV6-2/TRBV6-3,.,TRBJ2-7,.
CASSLGPRDPRAYEQYF,TGTGCCAGCAGCTTAGGTCCCCGGGACCCCCGCGCCTACGAGCAGTACTTC,TRBV13,.,TRBJ2-7,.
CASSLYLRRTDYGYTF,TGTGCCAGCAGCTTATACCTTCGACGAACCGACTATGGCTACACCTTC,TRBV7-9,.,TRBJ1-2,.
CASSLGGVQETQYF,TGTGCCAGCAGCTTGGGAGGGGTACAAGAGACCCAGTACTTC,TRBV5-1,TRBD2,TRBJ2-5,many
CASSVQGYDYNEQFF,TGCGCCAGCAGCGTACAGGGGTACGACTACAATGAGCAGTTCTTC,TRBV5-1,TRBD1,TRBJ2-1,.
CSATRDRPREAFF,TGCAGTGCTACCCGCGACAGGCCCCGTGAAGCTTTCTTT,TRBV20-1,.,TRBJ1-1,few
CASSYGLAGGYNEQFF,TGTGCCAGCAGTTACGGGCTAGCGGGGGGATACAATGAGCAGTTCTTC,TRBV6-2/TRBV6-3,TRBD2,TRBJ2-1,.
CASSLLSVEKLFF,TGTGCCAGCAGCTTGTTGTCAGTTGAAAAACTGTTTTTT,TRBV5-5,.,TRBJ1-4,.
CASSPSRGDEQFF,TGTGCCAGCAGCCCCTCACGGGGGGATGAGCAGTTCTTC,TRBV7-2,TRBD2,TRBJ2-1,.
CAIRWTGDNTEAFF,TGTGCCATCAGGTGGACAGGGGATAACACTGAAGCTTTCTTT,TRBV10-3,TRBD1,TRBJ1-1,.
CASSLNSLAPQHF,TGTGCCAGCAGTTTAAACAGCCTAGCGCCCCAGCATTTT,TRBV27,.,TRBJ1-5,.
CASSSATGQGEQYF,TGTGCCAGCAGCTCGGCAACGGGTCAGGGCGAGCAGTACTTC,TRBV7-8,.,TRBJ2-7,.
CAISEGLDQPQHF,TGTGCCATCAGTGAGGGACTGGATCAGCCCCAGCATTTT,TRBV10-3,.,TRBJ1-5,many
CASSQATSLEETLYF,TGCGCCAGCAGCCAGGCGACTAGCTTAGAAGAGACCCTGTACTTC,TRBV4-1,TRBD2,TRBJ2-5,few
CASSPGDISQPQHF,TGTGCCAGCAGCCCGGGGGACATCAGTCAGCCCCAGCATTTT,TRBV27,.,TRBJ1-5,.
CALQGGNSPLHF,TGTGCGCTCCAGGGGGGCAATTCACCCCTCCACTTT,TRBV7-9,TRBD1,TRBJ1-6,.
CASSRSGNTREQYF,TGTGCCAGCAGTCGAAGCGGGAACACACGCGAGCAGTACTTC,TRBV28,TRBD2,TRBJ2-7,.
CAISARPNEQFF,TGTGCCATCAGTGCCCGCCCCAATGAGCAGTTCTTC,TRBV10-3,.,TRBJ2-1,.
CSARLTLAGREQFF,TGCAGTGCTAGATTGACGCTAGCGGGGAGGGAGCAGTTCTTC,TRBV20-1,TRBD2,TRBJ2-1,.
CASSQVQGAIRETQYF,TGTGCCAGCAGCCAAGTACAGGGGGCAATTAGGGAGACCCAGTACTTC,TRBV4-2,TRBD1,TRBJ2-5,.
CASSQDRTSGGGLEQFF,TGTGCCAGCAGCCAAGATCGAACTAGCGGGGGGGGCCTAGAGCAGTTCTTC,TRBV4-2,TRBD2,TRBJ2-1,few
CASSEPGLGDEKLFF,TGTGCCAGCAGTGAGCCGGGACTGGGGGATGAAAAACTGTTTTTT,TRBV6-1,.,TRBJ1-4,few
CSACYGGLKETQYF,TGCAGTGCATGCTACGGAGGTTTGAAAGAGACCCAGTACTTC,TRBV20-1,.,TRBJ2-5,.
CASSFQRYASSNEQYF,TGTGCCAGCAGCTTCCAACGATACGCCTCCTCTAACGAGCAGTACTTC,TRBV3-1,.,TRBJ2-7,few
CASSHRQGAYEQYF,TGCGCCAGCAGCCATAGACAGGGAGCCTACGAGCAGTACTTC,TRBV4-1,TRBD1,TRBJ2-7,many
CASSVTGGGGLAKNIQYF,TGTGCCAGCAGTGTAACAGGGGGCGGGGGTCTAGCCAAAAACATTCAGTACTTC,TRBV28,TRBD1,TRBJ2-4,.
CASRTEGRGGSEAFF,TGTGCCAGCAGAACAGAAGGTCGGGGCGGGTCTGAAGCTTTCTTT,TRBV7-9,.,TRBJ1-1,few
CASSPGGVSYNEQYF,TGTGCCAGCAGCCCCGGAGGTGTCTCCTACAATGAGCAGTACTTC,TRBV7-3,.,TRBJ2-7,.